Sequencing of this TCR beta chain was carried out in a study of cytotoxic CD8 clonotypes in ibrutinib-treated CLL. Study results and caveats: Public clonotypes (which were uncommon) either contracted or remained stable on treatment.

The germline V gene has CDR1 SGHDN and CDR2 FVKESK. The CDR3 is made up of 16 amino acids. The junction had 13 bases not matched to a gene; V was cut back by 1 base and J by 11 bases. The method was immunoSEQ multiplex PCR; TCRdb's version includes in-frame clones alone and lacks a portion of them. The sample lists approximately 120,000 clones, roughly 60% occurring once. Points on this clone: Its matching antigen is unknown.

Source: PBMCs, taken after 24 months of ibrutinib treatment. V usage is TRBV14 and J usage is TRBJ2-3; 9 nucleotides align to TRBD2. This TCR derives from a human donor with chronic lymphocytic leukemia. CDR3 in amino acids: CASSQVGASGANQQYF. In DNA form, the CDR3 reads TGTGCCAGCAGCCAAGTCGGGGCTAGCGGGGCTAACCAGCAGTATTTT. The full variable domain, its missing parts supplied by reference TRBV14 and TRBJ2-3, is EAGVTQFPSHSVIEKGQTVTLRCDPISGHDNLYWYRRVMGKEIKFLLHFVKESKQDESGMPNNRFLAERTGGTYSTLKVQPAELEDSGVYFCASSQVGASGANQQYFGPGTRLTVL.